This T cell receptor beta chain comes out of a study of blood T cell repertoires in COVID-19. Turning to the study itself: Acute and convalescent COVID-19 samples came from the United States, Italy and Spain. T cells, B-cell-depleted T cells, or PBMCs supplied cDNA or gDNA.

The sample holds one count of this clone. Per the study methods: Amplification from reference gene primers served as the basis for estimated nucleated cell counts. Clones were read by immunoSEQ multiplex PCR, and TCRdb kept only the in-frame ones, dropping some. Clone size and the V and J calls come from that table; the DNA yielded D and trimming. The table includes about 260,000 clones, 85% to 90% detected once. During active infection, Seattle patients enrolled and were then monitored through disease. This sequence was found in a woman aged 55-69 years with COVID-19, enrolled during active disease. The source material was peripheral blood.

The CDR3 sequence is CAIRGMGATYEQYF. In nucleotides, the CDR3 is TGTGCCATCAGGGGGATGGGGGCAACCTACGAGCAGTACTTC. V is TRBV10-3 and J is TRBJ2-7; tentatively, D is TRBD1 (6 bases). This CDR3 has 14 amino acids. Germline CDR1 is ENHRY and CDR2 is SYGVKD. Trimming took off 6 bases at V and 2 bases at J, with 14 bases between the two ends.